Below, one T cell receptor beta chain is given with its context. Its cognate antigen is unknown. PCR primers comprised 60 Vbeta and 13 Jbeta primers. TCRdb's copy holds only in-frame clones and misses some; the assay was immunoSEQ multiplex PCR. The sample consists of about 160,000 clones, over 80% of them appearing once. The data are from a study of cytomegalovirus exposure and HLA in healthy donors. Regarding the study as a whole: Later analysis associated a missense DCLRE1C variant with TCR beta V- and J-gene trimming. What TCR beta sequences reportedly achieved was accurate prediction of HLA-A and HLA-B alleles in most subjects.

The CDR3 has 18 residues. From germline, CDR1 is KGHSH and CDR2 LQKENI. Trimming took 2 bases from V and 1 from J; bases not matched to a gene: 14. The receptor's source is a male donor in good health and CMV-seropositive. The rearrangement uses TRBV18 and TRBJ2-7; 7 bases are a match to TRBD1. The sample comprised PBMCs. The CDR3 here is CASSPASPTGQISYEQYF. CDR3 coding DNA: TGTGCCAGCTCACCAGCATCCCCAACGGGACAGATTTCCTACGAGCAGTACTTC.